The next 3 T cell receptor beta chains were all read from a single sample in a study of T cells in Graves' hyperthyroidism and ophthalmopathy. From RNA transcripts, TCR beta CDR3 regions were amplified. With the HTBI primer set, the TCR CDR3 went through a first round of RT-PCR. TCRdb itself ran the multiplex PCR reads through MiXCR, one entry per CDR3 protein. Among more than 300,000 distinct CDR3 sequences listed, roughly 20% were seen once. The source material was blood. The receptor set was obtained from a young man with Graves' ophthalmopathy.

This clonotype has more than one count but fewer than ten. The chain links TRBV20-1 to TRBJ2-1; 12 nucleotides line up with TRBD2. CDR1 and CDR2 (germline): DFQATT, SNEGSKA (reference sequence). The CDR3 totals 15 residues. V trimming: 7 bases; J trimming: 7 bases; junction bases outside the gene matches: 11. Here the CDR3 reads CSVLGASGGANEQFF. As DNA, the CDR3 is TGCAGTGTTCTAGGGGCTAGCGGGGGGGCGAATGAGCAGTTCTTC.

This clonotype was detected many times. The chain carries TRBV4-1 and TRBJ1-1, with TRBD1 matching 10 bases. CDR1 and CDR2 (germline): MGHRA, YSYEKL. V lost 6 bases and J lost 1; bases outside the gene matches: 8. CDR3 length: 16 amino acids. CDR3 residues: CASRPRQGAGNTEAFF. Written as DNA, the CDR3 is TGCGCCAGCAGGCCGCGACAGGGGGCAGGGAACACTGAAGCTTTCTTT.

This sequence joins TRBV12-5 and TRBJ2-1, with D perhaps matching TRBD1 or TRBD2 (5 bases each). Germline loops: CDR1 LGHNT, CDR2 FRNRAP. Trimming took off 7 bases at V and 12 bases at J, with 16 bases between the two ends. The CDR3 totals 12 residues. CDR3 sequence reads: CASAPPGGVQFF. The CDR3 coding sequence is TGTGCTAGTGCCCCTCCTGGGGGAGTGCAGTTCTTC.